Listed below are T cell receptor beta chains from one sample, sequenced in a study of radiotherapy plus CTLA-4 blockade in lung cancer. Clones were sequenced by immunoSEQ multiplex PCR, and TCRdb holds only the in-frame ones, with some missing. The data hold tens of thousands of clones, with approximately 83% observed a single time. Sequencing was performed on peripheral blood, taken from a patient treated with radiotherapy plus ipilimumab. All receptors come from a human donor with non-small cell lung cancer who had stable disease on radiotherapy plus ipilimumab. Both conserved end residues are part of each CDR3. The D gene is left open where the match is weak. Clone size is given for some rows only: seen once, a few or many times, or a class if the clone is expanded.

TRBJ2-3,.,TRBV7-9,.,CASSPDSSPSRTDTQYF,TGTGCCAGCAGCCCCGACAGTAGCCCTTCTCGCACAGATACGCAGTATTTT
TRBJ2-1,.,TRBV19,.,CASSPRVAVTYNEQFF,TGTGCCAGTAGTCCCAGAGTTGCGGTAACCTACAATGAGCAGTTCTTC
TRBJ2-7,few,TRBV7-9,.,CASSLALGQQYF,TGTGCCAGCAGCTTAGCGCTGGGACAGCAGTACTTC
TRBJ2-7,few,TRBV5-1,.,CASSYQGHEQYF,TGCGCCAGCAGTTATCAGGGGCACGAGCAGTACTTC
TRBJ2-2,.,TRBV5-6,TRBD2,CASSTLGGGKNTGELFF,TGTGCCAGCAGCACCCTCGGGGGGGGCAAGAACACCGGGGAGCTGTTTTTT
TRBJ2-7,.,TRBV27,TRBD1,CASSPWDSFVQYF,TGTGCCAGCAGTCCCTGGGACAGCTTTGTGCAGTACTTC
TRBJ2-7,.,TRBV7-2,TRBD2,CASSLPGEGLYEQYF,TGTGCCAGCAGCTTACCCGGGGAGGGCCTGTACGAGCAGTACTTC
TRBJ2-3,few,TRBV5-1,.,CASSSLGQGTDTQYF,TGCGCCAGCAGCTCCCTTGGTCAGGGCACAGATACGCAGTATTTT
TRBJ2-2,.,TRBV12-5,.,CASGLPPGELFF,TGTGCTAGTGGTTTGCCCCCCGGGGAGCTGTTTTTT
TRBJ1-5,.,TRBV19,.,CASSPFLGNQPQHF,TGTGCCAGTAGTCCCTTTTTGGGCAATCAGCCCCAGCATTTT
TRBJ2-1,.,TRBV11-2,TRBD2,CASSSGGGASGEQFF,TGTGCCAGCAGTTCTGGCGGGGGGGCGTCCGGTGAGCAGTTCTTC
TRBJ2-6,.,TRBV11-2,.,CASSFSSGANVLTF,TGTGCCAGCAGCTTCTCTTCTGGGGCCAACGTCCTGACTTTC
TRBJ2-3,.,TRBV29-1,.,CSVEGVGDTQYF,TGCAGCGTTGAAGGGGTCGGGGATACGCAGTATTTT
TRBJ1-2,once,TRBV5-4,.,CASSFKGRENYGYTF,TGTGCCAGCAGCTTTAAGGGCAGGGAAAACTATGGCTACACCTTC
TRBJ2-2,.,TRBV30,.,CAWSVIGGSRTGELFF,TGTGCCTGGAGTGTAATCGGGGGTAGTAGGACCGGGGAGCTGTTTTTT
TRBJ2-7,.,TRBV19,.,CASSTSTGEQYF,TGTGCCAGTAGTACCTCGACAGGCGAGCAGTACTTC
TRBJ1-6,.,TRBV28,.,CASSFLGDNSPLHF,TGTGCCAGCAGTTTTTTAGGGGATAATTCACCCCTCCACTTT
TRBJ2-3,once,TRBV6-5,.,CASSPTPMGTDTQYF,TGTGCCAGCAGCCCAACACCTATGGGGACAGATACGCAGTATTTT
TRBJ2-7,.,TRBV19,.,CASSKTVYEQYF,TGTGCCAGTAGTAAGACAGTCTACGAGCAGTACTTC
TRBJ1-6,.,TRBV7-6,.,CASSFADSPLHF,TGTGCCAGCAGCTTTGCGGATTCACCCCTCCACTTT
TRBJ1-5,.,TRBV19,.,CASSANTASQPQHF,TGTGCCAGTAGTGCTAATACAGCGTCTCAGCCCCAGCATTTT
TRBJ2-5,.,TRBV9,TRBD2,CASSALAGPPETQYF,TGTGCCAGCAGCGCGCTAGCGGGCCCACCGGAGACCCAGTACTTC
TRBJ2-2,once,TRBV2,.,CASYTQGNTGELFF,TGTGCCAGCTACACCCAGGGTAACACCGGGGAGCTGTTTTTT
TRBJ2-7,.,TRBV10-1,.,CASSESLRAEQYF,TGCGCCAGCAGTGAGTCGCTTCGGGCCGAGCAGTACTTC
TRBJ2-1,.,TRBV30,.,CAWSASPGVEQFF,TGTGCCTGGAGTGCCTCCCCAGGGGTTGAGCAGTTCTTC
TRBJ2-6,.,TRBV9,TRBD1,CASSSRTGGMSGANVLTF,TGTGCCAGCAGCTCCCGGACAGGGGGTATGTCTGGGGCCAACGTCCTGACTTTC
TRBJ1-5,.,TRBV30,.,CAWSPADRQPQHF,TGTGCCTGGAGCCCCGCCGATAGACAGCCCCAGCATTTT
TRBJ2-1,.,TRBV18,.,CASSPVSNEQFF,TGTGCCAGCTCACCGGTTTCAAATGAGCAGTTCTTC
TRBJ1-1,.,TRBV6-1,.,CASSAKQGNTEAFF,TGTGCCAGCAGTGCAAAACAGGGTAACACTGAAGCTTTCTTT
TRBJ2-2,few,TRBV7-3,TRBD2,CASSSRTSGRAGELFF,TGTGCCAGCAGCTCCAGGACTAGCGGGAGGGCCGGGGAGCTGTTTTTT
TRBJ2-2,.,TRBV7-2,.,CASSPLRSANTGELFF,TGTGCCAGCAGCCCACTACGGAGCGCGAACACCGGGGAGCTGTTTTTT
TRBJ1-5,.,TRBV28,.,CASSAPEWGTPPQHF,TGTGCCAGCAGCGCACCGGAGTGGGGGACACCGCCCCAGCATTTT
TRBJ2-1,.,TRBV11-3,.,CASSLSGEKGEQFF,TGTGCCAGCAGTCTCTCGGGGGAGAAAGGCGAGCAGTTCTTC
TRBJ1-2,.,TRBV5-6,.,CASSFLSPGNYGYTF,TGTGCCAGCAGCTTCCTGAGCCCGGGGAACTATGGCTACACCTTC
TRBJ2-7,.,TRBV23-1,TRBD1,CASSQPGQGTYEQYF,TGCGCCAGCAGTCAACCCGGACAGGGGACCTACGAGCAGTACTTC
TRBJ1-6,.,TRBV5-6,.,CASMLTWGDSPLHF,TGTGCCAGCATGCTGACTTGGGGGGATTCACCCCTCCACTTT
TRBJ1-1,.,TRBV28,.,CASSLRRGRAEAFF,TGTGCCAGCAGCCTAAGGAGGGGTAGGGCTGAAGCTTTCTTT
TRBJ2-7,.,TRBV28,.,CASSDLGEQYF,TGTGCCAGCAGTGACTTGGGCGAGCAGTACTTC
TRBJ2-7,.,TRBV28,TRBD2,CASSLYWTSGSSYEQYF,TGTGCCAGCAGTTTATATTGGACTAGCGGGAGCAGCTACGAGCAGTACTTC
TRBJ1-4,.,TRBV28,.,CASSLPGVNEKLFF,TGTGCCAGCAGTTTACCGGGAGTTAATGAAAAACTGTTTTTT
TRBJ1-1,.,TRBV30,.,CAWSVGDYTEAFF,TGTGCCTGGAGTGTGGGGGATTACACTGAAGCTTTCTTT
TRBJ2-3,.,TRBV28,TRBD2,CASSSLRSSGMVFWQYF,TGTGCCAGCAGTTCCCTTCGGAGTAGCGGGATGGTGTTTTGGCAGTATTTT
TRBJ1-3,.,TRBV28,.,CASAFRGRNTIYF,TGTGCCAGCGCCTTTAGGGGGAGAAACACCATATATTTT
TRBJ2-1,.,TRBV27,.,CASSPLPVSGTYNEQFF,TGTGCCAGCAGTCCCCTCCCGGTGAGCGGCACCTACAATGAGCAGTTCTTC
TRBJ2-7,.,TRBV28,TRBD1,CASSLPWTGGMTEQYF,TGTGCCAGCAGTTTGCCCTGGACAGGGGGCATGACCGAGCAGTACTTC
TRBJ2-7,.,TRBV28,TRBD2,CATKAGTSVEREQYF,TGTGCCACCAAAGCGGGGACTAGCGTTGAGAGGGAGCAGTACTTC
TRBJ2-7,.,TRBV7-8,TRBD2,CASSVTSGSELSYEQYF,TGTGCCAGCAGCGTGACTAGCGGGAGCGAACTCAGCTACGAGCAGTACTTC